These T cell receptor beta chains were read from a single sample in a study of blood T cell repertoires in COVID-19. Libraries were prepared by immunoSEQ multiplex PCR; TCRdb keeps only in-frame clonotypes and omits some of them. The sample carries approximately 230,000 clones, roughly 88% recorded once. What was sequenced was peripheral blood. The source of these receptors is a woman under 40 with COVID-19, enrolled during active disease. CDR3s include the opening cysteine and the closing phenylalanine or tryptophan. Expanded clones are given a class, and other clones once, few, many or no size at all.

v_gene: TRBV11-3
abundance: -
j_gene: TRBJ1-2
CDR3aa: CASRPGQGSYGYTF

v_gene: TRBV6-4
abundance: -
j_gene: TRBJ2-3
CDR3aa: CASQADPGGTDTQYF

v_gene: TRBV7-2
abundance: -
j_gene: TRBJ2-7
CDR3aa: CASRLSGGYEQYF

v_gene: TRBV12-3/TRBV12-4
abundance: -
j_gene: TRBJ2-7
CDR3aa: CASTRQAREQYF

v_gene: TRBV24-1
abundance: -
j_gene: TRBJ1-4
CDR3aa: CATSDPGTDEKLFF

v_gene: TRBV28
abundance: -
j_gene: TRBJ1-2
CDR3aa: CASSLGGPNYGYTF

v_gene: TRBV11-3
abundance: -
j_gene: TRBJ1-1
CDR3aa: CASSRRGVDTEAFF

v_gene: TRBV2
abundance: -
j_gene: TRBJ1-3
CDR3aa: CASSETGMDGNTIYF

v_gene: TRBV28
abundance: -
j_gene: TRBJ2-5
CDR3aa: CASSHRGARLAEETQYF

v_gene: TRBV10-2
abundance: -
j_gene: TRBJ1-6
CDR3aa: CATRRDASSPLHF

v_gene: TRBV20-1
abundance: -
j_gene: TRBJ2-3
CDR3aa: CSASPPQEPDTQYF

v_gene: TRBV5-1
abundance: -
j_gene: TRBJ2-2
CDR3aa: CASSLGLAGGNTGELFF

v_gene: TRBV10-3
abundance: few
j_gene: TRBJ1-6
CDR3aa: CAISPGRNSPLHF